Below are 22 T cell receptor beta chains sequenced from a single sample in a study of regulatory T cells in long-lasting Graves disease. Time point reported: newly diagnosed GD, antithyroid drugs for less than 3 months. After RNA was extracted from PBMCs, the TCR library was made from it. Arm-PCR of CDR3 regions with iRepertoire HTBI primers generated TCR beta libraries. Via MiXCR, TCRdb re-called the multiplex PCR reads, giving one row per CDR3 protein. The sample includes hundreds of thousands of distinct CDR3 sequences, approximately 16% of them seen just once. The sample was also reused in another study, on T cells in Graves' hyperthyroidism and ophthalmopathy.

The sequencing used peripheral blood mononuclear cells (PBMCs), collected at new diagnosis, from a patient treated with antithyroid drugs. All receptors come from a woman aged 25 to 39 with Graves disease.

The chain combines TRBV20-1 with TRBJ2-2; 9 positions match TRBD2. V shed 3 bases and J 5 bases; nucleotides not matched to a gene: 10. This CDR3 is 16 amino acids long. Germline-derived CDR1 and CDR2 are DFQATT and SNEGSKA (reference sequence). Here the CDR3 reads CSARAPLAGRTGELFF. The DNA for the CDR3 is TGCAGTGCTAGGGCCCCTCTAGCGGGACGAACCGGGGAGCTGTTTTTT.

The chain is built from TRBV7-2 and TRBJ2-7, with 7 nucleotides matching TRBD1. V shed 0 bases, J shed 3 bases, and the junction held 2 bases outside the gene matches. Germline V gene data show CDR1 as SGHTA and CDR2 as FQGNSA. The CDR3 sequence is 14 residues long. The CDR3 sequence is CASSLAQGVYEQYF. The CDR3 DNA is TGTGCCAGCAGCTTAGCTCAGGGGGTCTACGAGCAGTACTTC. The entire variable domain, with the rest obtained from reference TRBV7-2 and TRBJ2-7, is as follows: GAGVSQSPSNKVTEKGKDVELRCDPISGHTALYWYRQSLGQGLEFLIYFQGNSAPDKSGLPSDRFSAERTGGSVSTLTIQRTQQEDSAVYLCASSLAQGVYEQYFGPGTRLTVT.

This clonotype was seen a few times. CDR3 sequence: CSASEPGMLERRGYTF. The CDR3 DNA reads TGCAGTGCTAGCGAGCCGGGGATGCTTGAGAGACGGGGCTACACCTTC. The rearrangement joins TRBV20-1 to TRBJ1-2; D not resolved. The CDR3 length is 16 residues. CDR1 is DFQATT and CDR2 is SNEGSKA in the germline V gene (reference sequence). V lost 3 bases and J lost 8, with 25 bases in between.

This clonotype was picked up a small number of times. The V gene is TRBV4-1, the J gene TRBJ1-5, with TRBD1 as a possible D gene (6 bases). Trimming took 4 bases from V and 7 from J, leaving 14 bases between them. The germline V gene has CDR1 MGHRA and CDR2 YSYEKL. The CDR3 extends over 14 amino acids. CDR3 nucleotides: TGCGCCAGCAGCCCAGGGGCGCTGCGGCAGCCCCAGCATTTT. It yields the protein CASSPGALRQPQHF.

This clonotype was detected ten times or more. This chain uses TRBV28 with TRBJ1-5; maybe TRBD1 (5 bases). The V end was cut by 7 bases, the J end by 6 bases, with 16 bases between. Per the germline V gene, CDR1 is MDHEN and CDR2 is SYDVKM. CDR3 length: 14 amino acids. CDR3 protein: CASTFRDLGQPQHF. The CDR3, as DNA: TGTGCCAGCACCTTCCGGGACTTGGGTCAGCCCCAGCATTTT.

This clonotype was picked up many times. V usage is TRBV7-2 and J usage is TRBJ2-7; possibly TRBD1 or TRBD2 for D (5 bases each). Trimming removed 3 bases from V and 2 bases from J, with 11 bases in between. CDR3 length: 14 residues. In germline, CDR1 is SGHTA, CDR2 FQGNSA. The CDR3 bases are TGTGCCAGCAGCTTGGGGGTTAATACCTACGAGCAGTACTTC. The encoded protein is CASSLGVNTYEQYF.

J is TRBJ1-2 and V is TRBV9, with TRBD1 matching 9 bases. The J segment lost 8 bases and the V segment lost 3 bases, leaving 8 bases of the junction unmatched. The CDR3 consists of 14 residues. Germline CDR1 reads SGDLS; CDR2 reads YYNGEE. The CDR3 nucleotides are TGTGCCAGCAGCGGTCAGACAGGGGGATGGGGCTACACCTTC. The encoded protein is CASSGQTGGWGYTF.

This clonotype was observed a handful of times. The chain uses TRBV27 and TRBJ1-5, with a possible D match to TRBD1 (5 bases). Germline V gene data show CDR1 as MNHEY and CDR2 as SMNVEV (reference sequence). V was trimmed by 3 bases and J by 6 bases, leaving 9 bases between them. The CDR3 consists of 13 residues. In DNA form, the CDR3 reads TGTGCCAGCAGTTTCGCGGGGCGTCAGCCCCAGCATTTT. Translation gives CASSFAGRQPQHF.

The CDR3 nucleotides read TGTGCCAGTAGTACACCCGGACAGACCAAGGAGACCCAGTACTTC. Translating it yields CASSTPGQTKETQYF. V is TRBV19 and J is TRBJ2-5, with D possibly TRBD1 on 6 matching bases. CDR1 and CDR2 (germline): LNHDA, SQIVND (reference sequence). Trimming shortened V by 4 bases and J by 5 bases, and 17 bases separated the two germline ends. The CDR3 contains 15 residues.

The rearrangement joins TRBV28 to TRBJ2-1; 7 positions match TRBD2. This CDR3 has 14 residues. The germline V gene has CDR1 MDHEN and CDR2 SYDVKM. The V and J ends lost 2 bases and 8 bases, in that order; junction bases with no gene match: 6. This CDR3 is CASSLRGGWYEQFF. In DNA, the CDR3 is TGTGCCAGCAGTTTACGCGGGGGTTGGTATGAGCAGTTCTTC. Full variable domain (rest looked up from reference TRBV28 and TRBJ2-1): DVKVTQSSRYLVKRTGEKVFLECVQDMDHENMFWYRQDPGLGLRLIYFSYDVKMKEKGDIPEGYSVSREKKERFSLILESASTNQTSMYLCASSLRGGWYEQFFGPGTRLTVL.

The chain has TRBV20-1 and TRBJ2-7; 14 bases are shared with TRBD2. This CDR3 is 17 amino acids long. Per the germline V gene, CDR1 is DFQATT and CDR2 is SNEGSKA (reference sequence). After removal of 2 bases from V and 2 bases from J, the junction contained 8 bases not matched to a gene. Written as DNA, the CDR3 is TGCAGTGCTAGACATTACCGACTAGCGGGAGGGGCCTACGAGCAGTACTTC. Encoded protein: CSARHYRLAGGAYEQYF.

This clonotype was found many times. The chain recombines TRBV20-1 with TRBJ2-3; 9 bases align to TRBD2. The CDR3 is made up of 14 amino acids. Germline V lookup: CDR1 DFQATT, CDR2 SNEGSKA (reference sequence). Trimming at V came to 5 bases and at J to 0 bases, leaving 3 bases not matched to a gene. CDR3 in amino acids: CSAPTSGSTDTQYF. CDR3 DNA sequence: TGCAGTGCTCCCACTAGCGGGAGCACAGATACGCAGTATTTT.

The gene calls are TRBV20-1 and TRBJ2-1; 14 positions agree with TRBD2. V gave up 3 bases and J gave up 0 bases; unmatched junction bases: 4. CDR3 size: 17 residues. The germline CDR1 and CDR2 sequences are DFQATT and SNEGSKA (reference sequence). DNA for the CDR3: TGCAGTGCTAGGAGGACTAGCGGGAGGAGCTCCTACAATGAGCAGTTCTTC. Protein sequence: CSARRTSGRSSYNEQFF.

This clonotype was counted many times. This chain joins TRBV3-1 and TRBJ2-1; the D gene is possibly TRBD2 (5 bases). CDR1 and CDR2 from the germline V gene are LGHDT and YNNKEL (reference sequence). Trimming took 5 bases from V and 2 from J, leaving 13 bases between them. The length of the CDR3 is 15 residues. The CDR3 sequence: CASSAVTGAYNEQFF. The CDR3 region has the DNA TGTGCCAGCAGCGCAGTAACCGGGGCCTACAATGAGCAGTTCTTC.

The chain uses TRBV28 and TRBJ2-7, with 9 bases that match TRBD1. The length of the CDR3 is 16 residues. Germline-derived CDR1 and CDR2 are MDHEN and SYDVKM. V trimming: 6 bases; J trimming: 1 base; junction bases outside the gene matches: 10. CDR3 in amino acids: CASSEGQGRRSYEQYF. DNA of the CDR3: TGTGCCAGCAGCGAAGGACAGGGGAGGAGGTCCTACGAGCAGTACTTC.

This clonotype was counted at least ten times. The gene calls are TRBV6-2 or TRBV6-3 and TRBJ1-2; D gene unclear. Germline V gene data show CDR1 as MNHEY and CDR2 as SVGEGT. V dropped 5 bases and J dropped 4 bases, with 17 bases sitting between them. This CDR3 region has 15 residues. This chain's CDR3 is CASSQAGLGSYGYTF. In DNA form, the CDR3 reads TGTGCCAGCAGTCAGGCGGGCCTCGGTAGCTATGGCTACACCTTC.

This clonotype showed up many times. The rearrangement uses TRBV10-3 and TRBJ2-7; unclear D gene. CDR1 is ENHRY, CDR2 SYGVKD, per germline. V lost 0 bases and J lost 4, with 7 bases in between. The CDR3 has 13 amino acids. CDR3 coding DNA: TGTGCCATCAGTGAGTCCCAGTTTTACGAGCAGTACTTC. Translating gives CAISESQFYEQYF.

In its sample, this clonotype was seen a few times. The chain joins TRBV20-1 to TRBJ2-2; 9 positions agree with TRBD2. This CDR3 is 16 amino acids long. Germline CDR1 reads DFQATT; CDR2 reads SNEGSKA (reference sequence). J lost 4 bases, V lost 3 bases, and 9 bases had no gene match. This chain's CDR3 is CSASNSGSMGTGELFF. CDR3 nucleotides: TGCAGTGCTAGTAATAGCGGGAGTATGGGCACCGGGGAGCTGTTTTTT.

This clonotype has at least ten counts. The rearrangement uses TRBV4-3 and TRBJ2-2; TRBD2 matches 10 bases. Trimming took 0 bases from V and 2 from J; bases not matched to a gene: 6. Per germline, CDR1 LGHNA and CDR2 YSLEER. The CDR3 length is 18 residues. The CDR3 sequence: CASSQEPSGSRNTGELFF. The CDR3 coding sequence is TGCGCCAGCAGCCAAGAACCTAGCGGGAGTCGAAACACCGGGGAGCTGTTTTTT.

About this clonotype itself: This may arise from a read error, as a much more abundant clone is one base away. The chain links TRBV11-2 to TRBJ2-5, with 14 nucleotides matching TRBD2. CDR3 size: 17 residues. CDR1 and CDR2 from the germline V gene are SGHAT and FQNNGV. This CDR3 reads CVSSSGTSGRYQETQYF. CDR3 sequence (DNA): TGTGTCAGCAGCTCCGGGACTAGCGGGAGATATCAAGAGACCCAGTACTTC. Full variable domain (rest looked up from reference TRBV11-2 and TRBJ2-5): EAGVAQSPRYKIIEKRQSVAFWCNPISGHATLYWYQQILGQGPKLLIQFQNNGVVDDSQLPKDRFSAERLKGVDSTLKIQPAKLEDSAVYLCVSSSGTSGRYQETQYFGPGTRLLVL.

This clonotype came up many times. The chain combines TRBV6-5 with TRBJ1-4; D is possibly TRBD1 (6 bases). The V gene's germline CDR1 is MNHEY and CDR2 SVGAGI. Trimming left V 6 bases short and J 7 bases short, with 15 bases between. This CDR3 is built from 14 residues. The CDR3 coding sequence is TGTGCCAGCAGCTACAGGGTTTATGGTGAAAAACTGTTTTTT. This gives the protein CASSYRVYGEKLFF.

This clonotype has a count of ten or more. The chain carries TRBV11-2 and TRBJ1-2; tentative D call: TRBD1 (6 bases). Trimming stripped 3 bases from V and 4 bases from J, with 15 bases between. This CDR3 comprises 15 residues. In germline, CDR1 is SGHAT, CDR2 FQNNGV. Here the CDR3 reads CASSFRPGQPYGYTF. The CDR3 DNA reads as TGTGCCAGCAGCTTCCGACCGGGACAACCCTATGGCTACACCTTC.